This TCR beta chain appears in the sequencing data of a study of T-cell reconstitution after alpha-beta-depleted transplantation in children. The CDR3 runs to 14 residues. Germline lookup yields CDR1 SGHKS and CDR2 YYEKEE (reference sequence). V was clipped by 1 base and J by 3 bases, with 10 bases between them. It was with unique molecular identifiers that the TCRbeta library was prepared. TCRdb re-derived calls from the PCR reads in MiXCR, one entry per CDR3 protein. The table has 530,000 or so distinct CDR3 sequences, 25% to 30% seen once; the top ten hold 30% to 45%. This clonotype was detected a few times. Its specificity is not known. Notes on the study in general: Reportedly, alpha-beta T cells present about two months post-transplant originated from several hundred expanded clones of graft origin. At day 60, the high TCRbeta diversity found in some patients originated from recipient T cells and thymic progenitors that had survived.

This receptor was obtained from a boy under two years old with Wiskott-Aldrich syndrome, due to receive a stem cell transplant. This chain joins TRBV5-5 and TRBJ1-1, with a weak D call TRBD1 (5 bases). The source was PBMCs, collected before TCRalphabeta/CD19-depleted stem cell transplant. This CDR3 is CASSLLAQDTEAFF. In DNA form, the CDR3 reads TGTGCCAGCAGCTTGCTTGCACAGGACACTGAAGCTTTCTTT.